A selection of T cell receptor beta chains follows, all from one sample in a study of T cell clonotyping in hematopoietic cell transplantation. Here immunoSEQ multiplex PCR was the method, and the copy in TCRdb shows in-frame clones only, minus some. The table has roughly 27,000 clones, approximately 80% seen once. This sample comprised peripheral blood mononuclear cells, obtained before stem cell transplant. The receptors originated from a woman aged 60-75 years with acute myeloid leukemia. Some clones in this sample may be carry-over from other donors' samples. Each CDR3 is given with its conserved first and last residue. Fields, in order: D gene, J gene, V gene, clone size, CDR3 DNA, CDR3 protein. The D gene is left open where the match is weak. Size values are once, few and many counts, or a class for expanded clones, and some rows have none.

NA	TRBJ1-5	TRBV2	few	TGTGCCAGCAGTGACCAGGGAACTAATCAGCCCCAGCATTTT	CASSDQGTNQPQHF
TRBD2	TRBJ2-1	TRBV5-4	NA	TGTGCCAGCAACCCATTAGCGGGAGAAGGTGAGCAGTTCTTC	CASNPLAGEGEQFF
NA	TRBJ2-3	TRBV27	NA	TGTGCCAGCAGTTTACGCGACAAGGGGGGTATAGATACGCAGTATTTT	CASSLRDKGGIDTQYF
TRBD1	TRBJ1-5	TRBV15	NA	TGTGCCACCAGCAGGACAGGACAGGGGGCACGGCAGCCCCAGCATTTT	CATSRTGQGARQPQHF
NA	TRBJ2-3	TRBV7-3	NA	TGTGCCAGCAGCTTAACAGAGGACAGTGGCACAGATACGCAGTATTTT	CASSLTEDSGTDTQYF
NA	TRBJ1-4	TRBV11-2	NA	TGTGCCAGCAGCTTAGGTGTACAGAAGGATGAAAAACTGTTTTTT	CASSLGVQKDEKLFF
NA	TRBJ1-5	TRBV19	NA	TGTGCCAGTAGTTCTCAGGGTAGCAATCAGCCCCAGCATTTT	CASSSQGSNQPQHF
TRBD2	TRBJ2-7	TRBV29-1	few	TGCAGCGTTCCGGGGGACTACTCCTACGAGCAGTACTTC	CSVPGDYSYEQYF
NA	TRBJ2-3	TRBV6-4	NA	TGTGCCAGCAGTGACTCCAGTGAGGGTTCTAGCACAGATACGCAGTATTTT	CASSDSSEGSSTDTQYF
NA	TRBJ1-2	TRBV5-1	NA	TGCGCCAGCAGCTCTCCGGGCGGGCTGACTAACTATGGCTACACCTTC	CASSSPGGLTNYGYTF
NA	TRBJ2-1	TRBV28	NA	TGTGCCAGCAGTCCCATGGGAACGGGACCCTACAATGAGCAGTTCTTC	CASSPMGTGPYNEQFF
NA	TRBJ2-7	TRBV5-4	NA	TGTGCCAGCAGCCCGGGACGGATAACCTACGAGCAGTACTTC	CASSPGRITYEQYF
NA	TRBJ1-1	TRBV20-1	NA	TGCAGTGCCCAATCGGGGGCGGGAGCTTTCTTT	CSAQSGAGAFF
TRBD2	TRBJ2-5	TRBV4-1	NA	TGCGCCAGCAGCCAAGAACCCACTAGCGGGACAGAGACCCAGTACTTC	CASSQEPTSGTETQYF
NA	TRBJ2-7	TRBV27	NA	TGTGCCAGCAGTCCGCCCGAGGGGGACTCGTACGAGCAGTACTTC	CASSPPEGDSYEQYF
NA	TRBJ2-7	TRBV4-3	NA	TGCGCCAGCAGCCAAGATGTTAGTAGGCTTGGTAGCGAGCAGTACTTC	CASSQDVSRLGSEQYF
NA	TRBJ2-3	TRBV9	NA	TGTGCCAGCAGCGATAATTTCCGGGAGAGCACAGATACGCAGTATTTT	CASSDNFRESTDTQYF
NA	TRBJ1-6	TRBV27	NA	TGTGCCAGCAGTTATGGAGATAATTCACCCCTCCACTTT	CASSYGDNSPLHF
NA	TRBJ2-2	TRBV7-2	NA	TGTGCCAGCAGGTGGGGGGCCGAGACCGGGGAGCTGTTTTTT	CASRWGAETGELFF
NA	TRBJ1-2	TRBV9	once	TGTGCCAGCAGCGTAGACAGTTGGTATGGCTACACCTTC	CASSVDSWYGYTF
NA	TRBJ2-1	TRBV4-1	NA	TGCGCCAGCAGCCAACTAACACTAGCTTCGGTTGAGCAGTTCTTC	CASSQLTLASVEQFF
NA	TRBJ2-5	TRBV5-1	NA	TGCGCCAGCAGCCCGGACCTACAACCCTACCAAGAGACCCAGTACTTC	CASSPDLQPYQETQYF
TRBD1	TRBJ2-7	TRBV7-9	once	TGTGCCAGCAGCTCCGTCCGGACAGGCTCTACCTACGAGCAGTACTTC	CASSSVRTGSTYEQYF
NA	TRBJ1-4	TRBV19	NA	TGTGCCAGTAGTCCCCGTTGGGGCCAGAGTAATGAAAAACTGTTTTTT	CASSPRWGQSNEKLFF
NA	TRBJ2-7	TRBV14	NA	TGTGCCAGCAGCCGAAACACAGGGCTTGGGACGAGCGAGCAGTACTTC	CASSRNTGLGTSEQYF
NA	TRBJ2-6	TRBV19	few	TGTGCCAGTAGTATCCGGAACGTCCTGACTTTC	CASSIRNVLTF
TRBD1	TRBJ2-7	TRBV2	NA	TGTGCCAGCAGTGGGACAGGGCCCTACGAGCAGTACTTC	CASSGTGPYEQYF
TRBD1	TRBJ1-5	TRBV6-1	NA	TGTGCCAGCAGTGAGGCAGGGGGTGGTTATCAGCCCCAGCATTTT	CASSEAGGGYQPQHF
TRBD1	TRBJ1-4	TRBV2	NA	TGTGCCAGCAGATCAGGGGGCTCGGTTCCTAATGAAAAACTGTTTTTT	CASRSGGSVPNEKLFF
NA	TRBJ2-5	TRBV14	NA	TGTGCCAGCAGCCAAGGGGCCAGGTCCGAGACCCAGTACTTC	CASSQGARSETQYF
NA	TRBJ2-7	TRBV7-8	NA	TGTGCCAGCAGCTTAGAGGTCGGGAGAACCTACGAGCAGTACTTC	CASSLEVGRTYEQYF
TRBD1	TRBJ2-1	TRBV10-3	NA	TGTGCCATCAGTGGGACAGGGGTGGAAGACAATGAGCAGTTCTTC	CAISGTGVEDNEQFF
NA	TRBJ1-5	TRBV15	NA	TGTGCCACCAGCATGGGCAGGCGAGATCAGCCCCAGCATTTT	CATSMGRRDQPQHF
NA	TRBJ1-2	TRBV7-2	NA	TGTGCCAGCAGCTTACAGGGGACCAACTATGGCTACACCTTC	CASSLQGTNYGYTF
NA	TRBJ2-7	TRBV6-6	NA	TGTGCCAGCAGTTACCGGCAGGGGACAAACTCCTACGAGCAGTACTTC	CASSYRQGTNSYEQYF
NA	TRBJ1-1	TRBV6-5	NA	TGTGCCAGCAGTTACTCGGCCAGAAAGGGGTACACTGAAGCTTTCTTT	CASSYSARKGYTEAFF